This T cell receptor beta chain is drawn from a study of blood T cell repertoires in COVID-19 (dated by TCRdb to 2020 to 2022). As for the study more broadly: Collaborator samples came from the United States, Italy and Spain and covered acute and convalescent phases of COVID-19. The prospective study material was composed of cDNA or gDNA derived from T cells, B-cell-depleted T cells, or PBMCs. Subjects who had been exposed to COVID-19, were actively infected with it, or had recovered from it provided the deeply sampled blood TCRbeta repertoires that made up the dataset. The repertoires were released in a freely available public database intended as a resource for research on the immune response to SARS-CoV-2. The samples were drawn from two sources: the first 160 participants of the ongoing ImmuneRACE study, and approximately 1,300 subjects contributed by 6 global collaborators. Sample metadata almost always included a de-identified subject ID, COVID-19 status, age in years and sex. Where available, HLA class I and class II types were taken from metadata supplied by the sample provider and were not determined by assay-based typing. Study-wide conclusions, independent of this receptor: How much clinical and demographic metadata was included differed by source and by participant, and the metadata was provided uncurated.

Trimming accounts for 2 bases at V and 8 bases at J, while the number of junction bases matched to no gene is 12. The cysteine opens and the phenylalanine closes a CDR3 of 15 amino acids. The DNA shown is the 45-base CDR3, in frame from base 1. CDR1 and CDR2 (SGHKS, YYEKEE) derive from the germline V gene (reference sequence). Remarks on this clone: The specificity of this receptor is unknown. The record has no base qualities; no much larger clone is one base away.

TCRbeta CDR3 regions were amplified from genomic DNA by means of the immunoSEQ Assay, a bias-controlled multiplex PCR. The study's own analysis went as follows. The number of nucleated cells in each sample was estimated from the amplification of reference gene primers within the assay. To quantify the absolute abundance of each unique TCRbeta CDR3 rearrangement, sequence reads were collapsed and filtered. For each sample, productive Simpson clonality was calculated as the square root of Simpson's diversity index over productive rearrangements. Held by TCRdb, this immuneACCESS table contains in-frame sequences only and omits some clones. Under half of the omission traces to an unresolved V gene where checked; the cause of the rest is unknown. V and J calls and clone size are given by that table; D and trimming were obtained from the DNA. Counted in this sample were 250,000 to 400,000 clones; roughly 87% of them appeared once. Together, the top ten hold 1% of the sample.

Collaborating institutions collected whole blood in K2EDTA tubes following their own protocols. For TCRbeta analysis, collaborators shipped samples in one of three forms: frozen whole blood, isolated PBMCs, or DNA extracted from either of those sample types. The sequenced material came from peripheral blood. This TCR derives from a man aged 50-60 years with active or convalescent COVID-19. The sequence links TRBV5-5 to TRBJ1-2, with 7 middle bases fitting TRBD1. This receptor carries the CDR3 CASSFTPTGDRGYTF. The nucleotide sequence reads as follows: TGTGCCAGCAGCTTCACCCCCACAGGGGATCGGGGCTACACCTTC.